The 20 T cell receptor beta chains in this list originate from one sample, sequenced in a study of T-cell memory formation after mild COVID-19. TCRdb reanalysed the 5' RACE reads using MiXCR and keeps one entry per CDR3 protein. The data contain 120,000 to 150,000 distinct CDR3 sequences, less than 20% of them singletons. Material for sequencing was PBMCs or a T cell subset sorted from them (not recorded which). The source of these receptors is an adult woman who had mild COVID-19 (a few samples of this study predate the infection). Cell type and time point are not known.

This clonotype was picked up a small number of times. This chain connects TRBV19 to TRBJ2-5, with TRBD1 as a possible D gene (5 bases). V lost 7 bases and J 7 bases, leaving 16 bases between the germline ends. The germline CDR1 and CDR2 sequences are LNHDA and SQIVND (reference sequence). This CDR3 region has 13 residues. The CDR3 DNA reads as TGTGCCAGTAAAGAGACAGCCGGACGGACCCAGTACTTC. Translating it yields CASKETAGRTQYF.

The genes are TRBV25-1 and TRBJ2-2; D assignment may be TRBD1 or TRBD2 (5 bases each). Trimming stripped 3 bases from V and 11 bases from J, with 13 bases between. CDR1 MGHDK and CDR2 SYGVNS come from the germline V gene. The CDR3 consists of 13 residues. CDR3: CASSDRTQGELFF. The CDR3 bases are TGTGCCAGCAGTGACCGGACTCAGGGAGAGCTGTTTTTT.

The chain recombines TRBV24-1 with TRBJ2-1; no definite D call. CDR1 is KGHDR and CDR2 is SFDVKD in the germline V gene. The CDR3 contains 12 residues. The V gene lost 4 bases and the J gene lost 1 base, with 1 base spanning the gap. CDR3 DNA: TGTGCCACCAGTGAGTCCTACAATGAGCAGTTCTTC. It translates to CATSESYNEQFF.

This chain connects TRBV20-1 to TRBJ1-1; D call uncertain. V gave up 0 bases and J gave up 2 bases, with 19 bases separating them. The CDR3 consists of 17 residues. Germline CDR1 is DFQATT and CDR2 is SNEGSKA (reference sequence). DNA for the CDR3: TGCAGTGCTAGAGATAGTCGGGCAGGCGAAGGTAACACTGAAGCTTTCTTT. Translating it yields CSARDSRAGEGNTEAFF.

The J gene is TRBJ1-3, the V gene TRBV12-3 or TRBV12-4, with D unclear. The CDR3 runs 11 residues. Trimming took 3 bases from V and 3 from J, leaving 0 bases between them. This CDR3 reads CASSFGNTIYF. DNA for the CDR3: TGTGCCAGCAGTTTTGGAAACACCATATATTTT.

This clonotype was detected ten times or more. The DNA of the CDR3 is TGTGCCAGCAGCCTCGACAGGGGATCCTACAATGAGCAGTTCTTC. Amino acid sequence: CASSLDRGSYNEQFF. The rearrangement uses TRBV7-2 and TRBJ2-1; 8 bases map to TRBD1. J gave up 1 base and V 5 bases, and 4 bases lay outside the gene matches. Germline CDR1 SGHTA, CDR2 FQGNSA. The CDR3 spans 15 residues.

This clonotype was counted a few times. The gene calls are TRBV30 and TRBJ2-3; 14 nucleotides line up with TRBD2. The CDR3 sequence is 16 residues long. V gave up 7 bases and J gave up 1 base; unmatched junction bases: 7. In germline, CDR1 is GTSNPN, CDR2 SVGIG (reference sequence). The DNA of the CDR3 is TGTGCCTTGCGACTAGCGGGAGGGCCGGGCACAGATACGCAGTATTTT. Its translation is CALRLAGGPGTDTQYF.

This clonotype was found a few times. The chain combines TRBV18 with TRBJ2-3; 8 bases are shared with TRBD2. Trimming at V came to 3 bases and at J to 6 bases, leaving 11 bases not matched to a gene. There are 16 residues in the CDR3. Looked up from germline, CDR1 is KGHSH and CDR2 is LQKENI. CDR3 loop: CASSPLREGPRDTQYF. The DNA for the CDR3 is TGTGCCAGCTCACCTCTCCGGGAGGGCCCTAGGGATACGCAGTATTTT.

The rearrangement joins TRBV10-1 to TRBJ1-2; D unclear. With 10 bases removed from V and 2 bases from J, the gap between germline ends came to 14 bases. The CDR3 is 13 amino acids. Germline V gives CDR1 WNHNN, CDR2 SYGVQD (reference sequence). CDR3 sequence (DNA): TGCGCCACCCTCCGCCCCCCAAACTATGGCTACACCTTC. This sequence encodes CATLRPPNYGYTF.

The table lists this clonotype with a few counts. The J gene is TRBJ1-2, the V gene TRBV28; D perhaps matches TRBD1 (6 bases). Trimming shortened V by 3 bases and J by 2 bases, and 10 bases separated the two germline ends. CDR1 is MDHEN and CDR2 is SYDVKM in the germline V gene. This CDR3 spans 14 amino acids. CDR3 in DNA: TGTGCCAGCAGTTTTCCCGGGACAAACTATGGCTACACCTTC. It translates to CASSFPGTNYGYTF.

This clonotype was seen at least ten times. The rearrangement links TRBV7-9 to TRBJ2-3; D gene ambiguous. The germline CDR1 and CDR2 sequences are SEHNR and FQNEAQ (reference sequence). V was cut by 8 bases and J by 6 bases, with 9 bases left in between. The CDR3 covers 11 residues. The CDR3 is CASERADTQYF. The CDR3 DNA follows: TGTGCCAGCGAACGGGCGGATACGCAGTATTTT.

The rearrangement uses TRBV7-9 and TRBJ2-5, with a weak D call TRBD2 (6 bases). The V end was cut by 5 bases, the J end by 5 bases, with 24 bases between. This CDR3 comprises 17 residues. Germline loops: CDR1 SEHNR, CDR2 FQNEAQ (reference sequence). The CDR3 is CASSQRTGTLGGETQYF. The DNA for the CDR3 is TGTGCCAGCAGCCAACGAACCGGGACCCTAGGAGGGGAGACCCAGTACTTC.

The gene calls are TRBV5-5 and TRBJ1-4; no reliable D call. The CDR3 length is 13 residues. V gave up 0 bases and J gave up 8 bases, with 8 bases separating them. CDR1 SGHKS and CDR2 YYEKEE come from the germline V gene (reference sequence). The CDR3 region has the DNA TGTGCCAGCAGCTTGGTTCCGAGAGAAAAACTGTTTTTT. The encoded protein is CASSLVPREKLFF.

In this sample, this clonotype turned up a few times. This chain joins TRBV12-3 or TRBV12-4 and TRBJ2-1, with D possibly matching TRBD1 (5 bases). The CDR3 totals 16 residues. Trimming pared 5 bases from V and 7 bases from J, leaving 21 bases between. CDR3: CASSPNRFSLINEQFF. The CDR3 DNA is TGTGCCAGCAGTCCAAACAGGTTTTCCCTCATAAATGAGCAGTTCTTC.

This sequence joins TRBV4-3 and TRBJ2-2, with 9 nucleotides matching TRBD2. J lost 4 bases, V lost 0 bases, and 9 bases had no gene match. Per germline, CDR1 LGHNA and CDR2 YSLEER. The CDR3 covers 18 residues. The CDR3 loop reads CASSQEVYSGSSTGELFF. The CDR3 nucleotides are TGCGCCAGCAGCCAAGAGGTGTATAGCGGGAGTAGCACCGGGGAGCTGTTTTTT.

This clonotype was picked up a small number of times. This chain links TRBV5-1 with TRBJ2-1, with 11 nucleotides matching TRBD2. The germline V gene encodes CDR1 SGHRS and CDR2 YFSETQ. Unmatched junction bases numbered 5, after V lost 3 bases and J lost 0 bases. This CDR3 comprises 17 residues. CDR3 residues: CASSSGTSGFSYNEQFF. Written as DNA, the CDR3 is TGCGCCAGCAGCTCCGGGACTAGCGGTTTCTCCTACAATGAGCAGTTCTTC. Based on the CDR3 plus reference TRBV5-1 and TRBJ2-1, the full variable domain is KAGVTQTPRYLIKTRGQQVTLSCSPISGHRSVSWYQQTPGQGLQFLFEYFSETQRNKGNFPGRFSGRQFSNSRSEMNVSTLELGDSALYLCASSSGTSGFSYNEQFFGPGTRLTVL.

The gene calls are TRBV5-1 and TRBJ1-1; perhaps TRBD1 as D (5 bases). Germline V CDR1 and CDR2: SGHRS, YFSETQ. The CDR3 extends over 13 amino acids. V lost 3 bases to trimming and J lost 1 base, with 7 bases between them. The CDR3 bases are TGCGCCAGCAGCTCCGGGACGAACACTGAAGCTTTCTTT. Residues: CASSSGTNTEAFF.

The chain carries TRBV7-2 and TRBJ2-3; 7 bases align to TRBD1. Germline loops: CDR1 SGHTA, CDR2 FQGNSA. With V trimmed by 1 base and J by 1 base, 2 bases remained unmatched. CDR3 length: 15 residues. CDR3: CASSLGDSRTDTQYF. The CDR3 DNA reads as TGTGCCAGCAGCTTAGGGGACAGTCGCACAGATACGCAGTATTTT.

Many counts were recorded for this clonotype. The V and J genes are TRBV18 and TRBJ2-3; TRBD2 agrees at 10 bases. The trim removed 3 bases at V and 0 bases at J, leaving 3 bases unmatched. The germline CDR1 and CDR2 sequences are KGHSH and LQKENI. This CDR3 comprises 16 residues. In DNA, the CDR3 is TGTGCCAGCTCACCGAAAGCGGGGGGGAGCACAGATACGCAGTATTTT. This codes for CASSPKAGGSTDTQYF.

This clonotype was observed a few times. DNA for the CDR3: TGTGCCAGCAGCCGACAGGGGGTGTCCTACGAGCAGTACTTC. Encoded protein: CASSRQGVSYEQYF. This sequence joins TRBV11-2 and TRBJ2-7; 9 nucleotides align to TRBD1. This CDR3 is 14 amino acids long. V lost 5 bases, J lost 1 base, and 3 bases stayed unmatched. The germline V gene encodes CDR1 SGHAT and CDR2 FQNNGV.